What follows are 10 T cell receptor beta chains derived from one specimen sequenced in a study of cytomegalovirus exposure and HLA in healthy donors. The PCR ran on 60 Vbeta and 13 Jbeta primers. TCRdb's table, derived via immunoSEQ multiplex PCR, lists solely in-frame clones and lacks some. The repertoire includes around 140,000 clones, about 8.9% of them detected once, and roughly 1.9% sits in the top ten. Sequencing input: PBMCs. The receptors derive from a man aged 50 to 59 in good health and CMV-seronegative.

The sample holds a few counts of this clone. The rearrangement links TRBV15 to TRBJ1-5; 7 bases agree with TRBD1. The V segment lost 5 bases and the J segment 5 bases; nucleotides outside the gene matches: 6. Germline V gene lookup returns CDR1 LNHNV and CDR2 YYDKDF (reference sequence). The CDR3 totals 14 residues. The CDR3 loop reads CATSSEGAHQPQHF. The CDR3 DNA is TGTGCCACCAGCTCTGAGGGGGCTCATCAGCCCCAGCATTTT.

V gene TRBV5-1 combines with J gene TRBJ2-5; D is unclear. Trimming pared 3 bases from V and 2 bases from J, leaving 2 bases between. The CDR3 totals 11 residues. Germline V lookup: CDR1 SGHRS, CDR2 YFSETQ. The CDR3 region is CASSSQETQYF. CDR3 coding DNA: TGCGCCAGCAGCTCGCAAGAGACCCAGTACTTC.

V usage is TRBV30 and J usage is TRBJ1-6; TRBD1 aligns across 11 bases. The CDR3 runs to 16 residues. CDR1 and CDR2 from the germline V gene are GTSNPN and SVGIG (reference sequence). Trimming removed 5 bases from V and 7 bases from J; junction bases left unmatched: 10. The CDR3 region is CAWLVMGTGGNSPLHF. The CDR3 DNA reads TGTGCCTGGCTCGTAATGGGGACAGGGGGAAATTCACCCCTCCACTTT.

This clone was seen a handful of times. The V call is TRBV2, the J call TRBJ1-5, with 7 bases lining up with TRBD1. This CDR3 comprises 16 residues. Germline trimming cut 5 bases from V and 1 base from J; bases unmatched to any gene: 8. CDR1 is SNHLY, CDR2 FYNNEI, per germline. CDR3 amino acids: CASSLRGLGSNQPQHF. In nucleotides, the CDR3 is TGTGCCAGCAGTTTGAGGGGGCTAGGAAGCAATCAGCCCCAGCATTTT.

This sequence joins TRBV5-6 and TRBJ1-5; D may be TRBD1 (6 bases). The CDR3 loop spans 15 amino acids. V was trimmed by 6 bases and J by 4 bases, leaving 17 bases between them. Per the germline V gene, CDR1 is SGHDT and CDR2 is YYEEEE. CDR3 in amino acids: CASTQGRGINQPQHF. In DNA form, the CDR3 reads TGTGCCAGCACTCAGGGGAGGGGAATTAATCAGCCCCAGCATTTT.

There are a few counts of this clone. This chain connects TRBV28 to TRBJ1-1, with 7 bases fitting TRBD1. This CDR3 comprises 14 residues. The germline CDR1 and CDR2 sequences are MDHEN and SYDVKM. Germline trimming cut 7 bases from V and 5 bases from J; bases unmatched to any gene: 10. In nucleotides, the CDR3 is TGTGCCAGCACCGAGAGGGGGCAATCGACTGAAGCTTTCTTT. Translating it yields CASTERGQSTEAFF.

V usage is TRBV4-2 and J usage is TRBJ2-5, with TRBD1 matching over 9 bases. The DNA end lines up better with TRBJ2-7; the J call may be wrong. The CDR3 contains 16 residues. Germline loops: CDR1 LGHNA, CDR2 YNFKEQ. The CDR3 DNA is TGTGCCAGCAGCCAGGCAAGGACAGGGGCTTCCTACGAGCAGTACTTC. Translated: CASSQARTGASYEQYF.

This clone occurred a few times. The chain links TRBV28 to TRBJ1-2; D remains ambiguous. The germline CDR1 and CDR2 sequences are MDHEN and SYDVKM. The CDR3 spans 14 residues. Between the trimmed V and J ends, which lost 6 bases and 3 bases, there was a span of 14 bases. The CDR3 loop reads CASSPFREDYGYTF. CDR3 sequence (DNA): TGTGCCAGCAGCCCTTTTAGAGAGGACTATGGCTACACCTTC.

This clone was seen more than once but under ten times. The rearrangement links TRBV27 to TRBJ2-3, with D perhaps TRBD2 (6 bases). The germline CDR1 and CDR2 sequences are MNHEY and SMNVEV (reference sequence). This CDR3 spans 14 amino acids. V gave up 0 bases and J gave up 5 bases, with 9 bases separating them. CDR3 loop: CASSLSGSGDTQYF. The CDR3 coding sequence is TGTGCCAGCAGTTTATCCGGGAGTGGAGATACGCAGTATTTT.

The chain has TRBV6-1 and TRBJ1-5; 7 bases align to TRBD1. V gave up 5 bases and J gave up 0 bases; unmatched junction bases: 4. The CDR3 contains 15 residues. Germline lookup yields CDR1 MNHNS and CDR2 SASEGT. The CDR3 DNA sequence: TGTGCCAGCAGTTTTGACAGGGCTAGCAATCAGCCCCAGCATTTT. This sequence encodes CASSFDRASNQPQHF.